One and the same sample provided the 18 T cell receptor beta chains below, sequenced in a study of low-dose radiotherapy and immunotherapy resistance in tumors. Alpha- and beta-chain coverage of first-strand cDNA came from TRAV- and TRBV-specific primers. A roughly 20-cycle PCR with a constant-region primer and V-primer adapter amplified TCRs. MiXCR was run by TCRdb on the reads, yielding one entry per CDR3 protein. Among 70,000 to 90,000 distinct CDR3 sequences, over 15% were seen once, and the ten largest hold roughly 2.8%. Time point reported: before trial treatment. Sequenced material: PBMCs, taken before treatment. All receptors come from a male donor with prostate cancer.

This clonotype was counted once. With only one base between it and a far larger clone, this is likely a read error. The rearrangement links TRBV12-3 or TRBV12-4 to TRBJ2-5; tentatively, D is TRBD2 (6 bases). The CDR3 has 14 residues. The CDR3 DNA reads as TGTGCCAACAGTGTTGCGGGGAGCCAAGAGACCCAGTACTTC. The encoded protein is CANSVAGSQETQYF.

Regarding this clonotype: A far bigger clonotype differs at one base, so this is likely a read error. V usage is TRBV29-1 and J usage is TRBJ2-1; 7 positions agree with TRBD1. The CDR3 covers 12 residues. The V gene end was trimmed by 7 bases and the J gene end by 10 bases; junction bases not matched to a gene: 10. CDR1 and CDR2 from the germline V gene are SQVTM and ANQGSEA. The CDR3 here is CSATGFPYEQFF. DNA of the CDR3: TGCAGCGCGACAGGGTTCCCCTACGAGCAGTTCTTC.

This clonotype was seen repeatedly, ten times or more. The gene calls are TRBV19 and TRBJ1-1; possible D gene TRBD1, 5 bases. Trimming removed 3 bases from V and 5 bases from J, with 10 bases in between. CDR1 is LNHDA, CDR2 SQIVND, per germline (reference sequence). The CDR3 totals 13 residues. The CDR3 DNA reads as TGTGCCAGTAGTATCGTCGGGGGTACTGAAGCTTTCTTT. Encoded protein: CASSIVGGTEAFF.

Regarding this clonotype: A far larger clone is one nucleotide away, so this likely arose from a read error. The rearrangement joins TRBV6-6 to TRBJ2-2; the match to TRBD2 covers 7 bases. Germline-derived CDR1 and CDR2 are MNHNY and SVGAGI (reference sequence). The CDR3 length is 16 residues. This CDR3 is CANSYRGGTNTGELFF. The CDR3 DNA follows: TGTGCCAACAGTTATCGCGGGGGAACCAACACCGGGGAGCTGTTTTTT.

This clonotype has a count of ten or more. The chain recombines TRBV5-6 with TRBJ2-7; 14 bases are shared with TRBD2. V lost 4 bases and J lost 0; bases outside the gene matches: 6. Germline lookup yields CDR1 SGHDT and CDR2 YYEEEE. The CDR3 extends over 17 amino acids. The CDR3 DNA follows: TGTGCCAGCAGCCAGGGACTAGCGGGGGTCAGCTCCTACGAGCAGTACTTC. This codes for CASSQGLAGVSSYEQYF.

In its sample, this clonotype was seen many times. The chain combines TRBV29-1 with TRBJ2-5; D is undetermined. Germline assignment: CDR1 SQVTM and CDR2 ANQGSEA. V lost 4 bases and J lost 7, with 22 bases in between. The CDR3 spans 15 residues. CDR3 bases: TGCAGCGTTGGAAATGAGGCAGCAGGCCTCGGGACCCAGTACTTC. Protein product: CSVGNEAAGLGTQYF.

This clonotype has ten or more counts. One end of the junction fails to match germline, which may point to a read error. V usage is TRBV5-1 and J usage is TRBJ1-2; TRBD1 might be the D (5 bases). The CDR3 length is 14 residues. Germline V lookup: CDR1 SGHRS, CDR2 YFSETQ. Written as DNA, the CDR3 is TGTGCCAGCAGCGTTAACCCACAAGGGGATGGCTACACCTTC. Translated: CASSVNPQGDGYTF.

This clonotype appeared many times. The chain joins TRBV12-3 or TRBV12-4 to TRBJ1-3; the D gene is possibly TRBD1 (6 bases). Trimming removed 5 bases at V and 4 bases at J, with 15 bases between. CDR3 length equals 15 residues. CDR3 region: CASSPDSGRGNTIYF. The CDR3 nucleotides read TGTGCCAGCAGTCCGGACAGTGGGCGCGGAAACACCATATATTTT.

The gene calls are TRBV4-2 and TRBJ1-1; D possibly corresponds to TRBD1 (6 bases). V lost 4 bases, J lost 6 bases, and 15 bases lay in between. This CDR3 comprises 14 residues. Germline lookup yields CDR1 LGHNA and CDR2 YNFKEQ. The DNA for the CDR3 is TGTGCCAGCAGCCGATACAGGGAGACCCCTGAAGCTTTCTTT. Protein sequence: CASSRYRETPEAFF.

The table lists this clonotype with many counts. The gene calls are TRBV6-6 and TRBJ1-1; no definite D call. V shed 4 bases and J shed 5 bases, with 8 bases lying between them. The CDR3 is made up of 12 amino acids. Germline V gene data show CDR1 as MNHNY and CDR2 as SVGAGI (reference sequence). CDR3 in DNA: TGTGCCAGCAGTTTAGAAGCGACTGAAGCTTTCTTT. It is translated as CASSLEATEAFF.

This clonotype was seen ten or more times. The chain couples TRBV20-1 to TRBJ2-7, with 9 bases aligning to TRBD2. The V gene's germline CDR1 is DFQATT and CDR2 SNEGSKA (reference sequence). The length of the CDR3 is 15 residues. Trimming at V came to 5 bases and at J to 5 bases, leaving 13 bases not matched to a gene. The DNA for the CDR3 is TGCAGTGCTGATGTTCCCCTAGCGGGGAAGCACGAGCAGTACTTC. This translates into CSADVPLAGKHEQYF.

This clonotype was observed a handful of times. The chain carries TRBV7-8 and TRBJ1-5; D possibly corresponds to TRBD1 (5 bases). In germline, CDR1 is SGHVS, CDR2 FQNEAQ. Deletions cut 4 bases from V and 3 bases from J, with 10 bases between. This CDR3 has 14 amino acids. The CDR3 reads CASSSRDPNQPQHF. The CDR3 DNA is TGTGCCAGCAGCTCCAGGGACCCCAATCAGCCCCAGCATTTT.

CDR3 region: CACYGHLSTDTQYF. CDR3 sequence (DNA): TGTGCCTGTTATGGCCACCTAAGCACAGATACGCAGTATTTT. The chain joins TRBV30 to TRBJ2-3; D unresolved. V lost 6 bases and J lost 0, with 13 bases in between. Germline V gene lookup returns CDR1 GTSNPN and CDR2 SVGIG (reference sequence). This CDR3 spans 14 amino acids. Based on the CDR3 plus reference TRBV30 and TRBJ2-3, the full variable domain is SQTIHQWPATLVQPVGSPLSLECTVEGTSNPNLYWYRQAAGRGLQLLFYSVGIGQISSEVPQNLSASRPQDRQFILSSKKLLLSDSGFYLCACYGHLSTDTQYFGPGTRLTVL.

This clonotype has at least ten counts. The CDR3, as DNA: TGTGCCAGCAGTTCGGACCAGGGGAGGTACGAGCAGTACTTC. Translated, it gives CASSSDQGRYEQYF. V gene TRBV7-9 combines with J gene TRBJ2-7; D tentatively fits TRBD1 or TRBD2 (6 bases each). Germline CDR1 and CDR2: SEHNR and FQNEAQ (reference sequence). V gave up 6 bases and J gave up 4 bases, with 16 bases separating them. CDR3 length equals 14 residues.

Of note for this clonotype: A far larger clone differs by one base, so this is likely a read error. The rearrangement uses TRBV6-1 and TRBJ2-7, with 7 bases that match TRBD2. Germline loops: CDR1 MNHNS, CDR2 SASEGT. CDR3 length equals 15 residues. Germline trimming cut 3 bases from V and 7 bases from J; bases unmatched to any gene: 12. The CDR3 reads CASSDQRGGYNEQYF. CDR3 nucleotide sequence: TGTGCCAGCAGTGACCAGCGGGGCGGATACAATGAGCAGTACTTC.

This clonotype came up many times. The chain carries TRBV10-3 and TRBJ2-3; D is possibly TRBD2 (6 bases). The CDR3 contains 14 residues. Germline lookup yields CDR1 ENHRY and CDR2 SYGVKD. Trimming took 2 bases from V and 5 from J, leaving 11 bases between them. The CDR3: CAISETSPRDTQYF. The CDR3 nucleotides read TGTGCCATCAGTGAGACTAGCCCTCGAGATACGCAGTATTTT.

There are many counts of this clonotype. The chain's CDR3 is CASSVEGDGNQPQHF. DNA for the CDR3: TGTGCCAGCAGCGTAGAGGGGGACGGCAATCAGCCCCAGCATTTT. This chain links TRBV9 with TRBJ1-5; perhaps TRBD1 as D (6 bases). The germline V gene encodes CDR1 SGDLS and CDR2 YYNGEE. Trimming cost V 0 bases and J 2 bases, with 9 bases left between them. This CDR3 region has 15 residues.

This clonotype was seen ten or more times. Here the CDR3 reads CASSFGRGARGLNTDTQYF. The CDR3 bases are TGTGCCAGCAGCTTCGGACGGGGGGCAAGGGGACTTAACACAGATACGCAGTATTTT. The chain uses TRBV7-9 and TRBJ2-3; weak D call: TRBD2 (7 bases). Germline CDR1 is SEHNR and CDR2 is FQNEAQ (reference sequence). Trimming shortened V by 3 bases and J by 2 bases, and 24 bases separated the two germline ends. The CDR3 has 19 amino acids.